This T cell receptor beta chain was sequenced during a study of T cells of healthy individuals. One entry per CDR3 protein results from TCRdb running MiXCR on the 5' RACE reads. In the table there are 60,000 to 80,000 distinct CDR3 sequences, under 20% of which are singletons. The V segment lost 3 bases and the J segment 5 bases; nucleotides outside the gene matches: 9. Per germline, CDR1 MGHDK and CDR2 SYGVNS. This CDR3 has 17 amino acids. This sequence originates from a human donor in good health. The chain has TRBV25-1 and TRBJ2-3, with 12 bases that match TRBD1. The CDR3 DNA reads as TGTGCCAGCAGTGACTCAAGGGACAGGGGGCGGGGAGATACGCAGTATTTT. Translation gives CASSDSRDRGRGDTQYF.